This T cell receptor beta chain was sequenced for a study of regulatory T cells in long-lasting Graves disease. This CDR3 has 14 residues. V gave up 6 bases and J gave up 0 bases, with 10 bases separating them. From germline, CDR1 is SGHRS and CDR2 YFSETQ. At least ten counts were recorded for this clonotype. Described time point: newly diagnosed GD, antithyroid drugs for less than 3 months. The authors made the TCR library using RNA they extracted from PBMCs. The TCR beta library used iRepertoire HTBI primers with Arm-PCR amplification of CDR3. Each CDR3 protein gets one entry after TCRdb re-called the multiplex PCR reads with MiXCR. The sample lists some 330,000 distinct CDR3 sequences, 12% occurring once. The same sample was also studied in work on T cells in Graves' hyperthyroidism and ophthalmopathy.

This TCR derives from a woman in her late teens or twenties with Graves disease. Sample: peripheral blood mononuclear cells (PBMCs), taken at new diagnosis, from a patient treated with antithyroid drugs. V gene TRBV5-1 combines with J gene TRBJ2-1; no firm D call. CDR3 in amino acids: CASTVASSYNEQFF. In DNA form, the CDR3 reads TGCGCCAGCACGGTCGCCAGCTCCTACAATGAGCAGTTCTTC. The full variable domain, with the rest looked up from reference TRBV5-1 and TRBJ2-1, is KAGVTQTPRYLIKTRGQQVTLSCSPISGHRSVSWYQQTPGQGLQFLFEYFSETQRNKGNFPGRFSGRQFSNSRSEMNVSTLELGDSALYLCASTVASSYNEQFFGPGTRLTVL.